This is a list of T cell receptor beta chains from one sample in a study of cytomegalovirus exposure and HLA in healthy donors. Only in-frame clones appear in the TCRdb table, and some are missing; sequencing was by immunoSEQ multiplex PCR. The data contain more than 90,000 clones, around 81% of them singletons. Sample: PBMCs. These receptors originate from a woman in her 70s in good health and CMV-seropositive. Each CDR3 is given with its conserved first and last residue. The order of the fields is D gene, J gene, clone size, V gene, CDR3 DNA, CDR3 protein. D genes are given only for firm matches. For some rows the clone size is stated as once, few or many, or as a class when expanded; others skip it.

NA,TRBJ2-3,NA,TRBV28,TGTGCCAGCAGCTCTCCGGGGGATGGCACAGATACGCAGTATTTT,CASSSPGDGTDTQYF
TRBD1,TRBJ1-1,NA,TRBV7-3,TGTGCCAGCAGCGCACAGGGGTTGAACACTGAAGCTTTCTTT,CASSAQGLNTEAFF
NA,TRBJ2-5,NA,TRBV5-1,TGCGCCAGCAGCTTGAGACAGACCCAAGAGACCCAGTACTTC,CASSLRQTQETQYF
NA,TRBJ2-7,NA,TRBV29-1,TGCAGCGCCCGGAAAGAGGTTCACGAGCAGTACTTC,CSARKEVHEQYF
NA,TRBJ2-1,NA,TRBV28,TGTGCCAGCAGCCTACCGACACAAAATGAGCAGTTCTTC,CASSLPTQNEQFF
NA,TRBJ2-7,NA,TRBV13,TGTGCCAGCAGCCATACAGGACTAAGCGGCTCCTACGAGCAGTACTTC,CASSHTGLSGSYEQYF
NA,TRBJ2-7,NA,TRBV5-1,TGCGCCAGCAGCTTGGCCATAAAGAGGGTATCCTACGAGCAGTACTTC,CASSLAIKRVSYEQYF
NA,TRBJ2-7,NA,TRBV4-1,TGCGCCAGCAGCCAGGACAGTGCTCTAAGCTCCTACGAGCAGTACTTC,CASSQDSALSSYEQYF
NA,TRBJ1-1,NA,TRBV7-3,TGTGCCAGCAGCTTATTGGGGCAGGGAAAGACTTTCTTT,CASSLLGQGKTFF
TRBD1,TRBJ2-3,once,TRBV7-8,TGTGCCAGCAGCCCGGGACAGAGCACAGATACGCAGTATTTT,CASSPGQSTDTQYF
NA,TRBJ2-7,NA,TRBV7-2,TGTGCCAGCAGCTACCGGGACAACTCCTACGAGCAGTACTTC,CASSYRDNSYEQYF
NA,TRBJ2-7,NA,TRBV28,TGTGCCAGCAGTTTACCGAGGTCGGCGTCCTACGAGCAGTACTTC,CASSLPRSASYEQYF
NA,TRBJ2-7,once,TRBV19,TGTGCCAGTAGTAATCGGGTTGGGTTGGGGAGCCGAACCTACGAGCAGTACTTC,CASSNRVGLGSRTYEQYF
TRBD2,TRBJ2-1,NA,TRBV19,TGTGCCAGTAGTGACCCCTCGACTAGCGGCTCCTACAATGAGCAGTTCTTC,CASSDPSTSGSYNEQFF
NA,TRBJ2-7,NA,TRBV29-1,TGCAGCGTTAAATGGGACTTATACTACGAGCAGTACTTC,CSVKWDLYYEQYF
NA,TRBJ2-7,NA,TRBV28,TGTGCCAGCAGTTTTAAAAGAAAACCTACCCTCTCCTACGAGCAGTACTTC,CASSFKRKPTLSYEQYF
NA,TRBJ2-2,NA,TRBV7-2,TGTGCCAGCAGCCCCCCGGCGTCGGGCACCGGGGAGCTGTTTTTT,CASSPPASGTGELFF
NA,TRBJ2-1,NA,TRBV11-3,TGTGCCAGCAGCTTTGTCTTCGGACTATCCCTGGACAATGAGCAGTTCTTC,CASSFVFGLSLDNEQFF
TRBD1,TRBJ2-1,NA,TRBV19,TGTGCCAGTAGAGCAGGGGGCTCCTACAATGAGCAGTTCTTC,CASRAGGSYNEQFF
TRBD1,TRBJ2-2,NA,TRBV7-2,TGTGCCAGCAGTCGTACGGGACAGATTAACACCGGGGAGCTGTTTTTT,CASSRTGQINTGELFF
TRBD1,TRBJ1-3,NA,TRBV19,TGTGCCACCACAGGGGGCTTTCGAAACACCATATATTTT,CATTGGFRNTIYF
NA,TRBJ2-7,few,TRBV6-6,TGTGCCAGCAGTTACCGGGGGAGGAACGAGCAGTACTTC,CASSYRGRNEQYF
TRBD2,TRBJ2-7,NA,TRBV7-2,TGTGCCAGCAGCTCCTCTAGCGGGAACTCCTACGAGCAGTACTTC,CASSSSSGNSYEQYF
NA,TRBJ1-2,NA,TRBV5-4,TGTGCCAGCAGCTTGGGCGGGGGGTTAGCTAACTATGGCTACACCTTC,CASSLGGGLANYGYTF